The clone carrying this TCR beta chain qualifies as medium-sized. What it binds is not known. In the library, individual cDNA molecules carried attached unique molecular identifiers. Via MiXCR, TCRdb re-called the 5' RACE reads, giving one row per CDR3 protein. Of 53,000 or so distinct CDR3 sequences in the sample, 9% to 15% are singletons; the top ten hold approximately 2.5%. These data come from a study of early T cells in non-severe SARS-CoV-2 infection. The wider study: Sequencing input comprised bulk RNA from unsorted whole blood; chain pairing was not available. Study-level points and caveats: In VDJdb matching, anti-spike CD8 responses were favored while private and CD4 specificities went missing.

Germline V gene lookup returns CDR1 MNHNS and CDR2 SASEGT. The CDR3 length is 14 residues. V lost 3 bases and J lost 7; bases outside the gene matches: 5. The J gene is TRBJ2-1, the V gene TRBV6-1; TRBD1 matches at 8 bases. The sequencing used whole blood, collected at baseline. This TCR derives from an adult who was a healthcare worker with PCR-confirmed SARS-CoV-2 infection or an uninfected control (not recorded which). CDR3 DNA: TGTGCCAGCAGTGATTCGCAGGGGGCAAATGAGCAGTTCTTC. Its protein is CASSDSQGANEQFF.